Below, 8 T cell receptor beta chains from the same sample are listed, as sequenced in a study of sequential checkpoint blockade in melanoma. The protocol was immunoSEQ multiplex PCR, while the TCRdb copy is restricted to in-frame clones and leaves out a portion. The sample gives about 6,100 clones, 48% of which show up once; around 29% is in the top ten. The treatment was: randomized to nivolumab then ipilimumab (arm A) or the reverse (arm B). The starting material was CD8+ T cells sorted from blood (inferred from file names), obtained from a patient given nivolumab and ipilimumab in sequence. These receptors were obtained from a human patient with melanoma. Some clones in this sample may be carry-over from other donors' samples.

In this sample, this clone turned up a few times. CDR3 in DNA: TGTGCCAGCAGCTCCAAGGGTCAGGGAATAACCTATGGCTACACCTTC. It yields the protein CASSSKGQGITYGYTF. This sequence joins TRBV7-9 and TRBJ1-2, with a possible D match to TRBD1 (5 bases). V was pared by 4 bases and J by 4 bases, with 19 bases between. The length of the CDR3 is 16 residues. Looked up from germline, CDR1 is SEHNR and CDR2 is FQNEAQ (reference sequence). The full variable domain, with the rest looked up from reference TRBV7-9 and TRBJ1-2, is DTGVSQNPRHKITKRGQNVTFRCDPISEHNRLYWYRQTLGQGPEFLTYFQNEAQLEKSRLLSDRFSAERPKGSFSTLEIQRTEQGDSAMYLCASSSKGQGITYGYTFGSGTRLTVV.

The rearrangement joins TRBV28 to TRBJ1-5; D uncertain. The CDR3 consists of 15 residues. V was pared by 6 bases and J by 3 bases, with 15 bases between. From germline, CDR1 is MDHEN and CDR2 SYDVKM. CDR3 residues: CASSSGLLFNQPQHF. The CDR3 region has the DNA TGTGCCAGCAGCAGCGGCCTGCTTTTCAATCAGCCCCAGCATTTT.

J is TRBJ2-7 and V is TRBV4-1, with 9 bases matching TRBD1. Trimming took 0 bases from V and 4 from J; bases not matched to a gene: 4. The V gene's germline CDR1 is MGHRA and CDR2 YSYEKL. The length of the CDR3 is 15 residues. The CDR3 loop is CASSQEGTGRYEQYF. The CDR3 DNA reads as TGCGCCAGCAGCCAAGAGGGGACAGGGCGGTACGAGCAGTACTTC.

This clone was observed a handful of times. The genes are TRBV28 and TRBJ2-7; TRBD2 aligns across 12 bases. The germline V gene has CDR1 MDHEN and CDR2 SYDVKM. V was clipped by 4 bases and J by 3 bases; unmatched bases: 7. The CDR3 sequence is 16 residues long. For the CDR3, the DNA is TGTGCCAGCAGTTACTTTTCGACTAGCGGGGGCTACGAGCAGTACTTC. Amino acid sequence: CASSYFSTSGGYEQYF.

This clone is labeled medium-sized (0.01 to 0.1%). The chain couples TRBV27 to TRBJ1-2; D gene unclear. In germline, CDR1 is MNHEY, CDR2 SMNVEV (reference sequence). CDR3 length: 14 amino acids. V was pared by 6 bases and J by 6 bases, with 17 bases between. DNA of the CDR3: TGTGCCAGCAGCTACAACCCGAACAGTGATGGCTACACCTTC. Protein product: CASSYNPNSDGYTF.

The table lists this clone with a few counts. The chain links TRBV19 to TRBJ1-4, with D maybe TRBD1 (5 bases). This CDR3 spans 12 amino acids. Germline loops: CDR1 LNHDA, CDR2 SQIVND (reference sequence). V shed 8 bases and J shed 12 bases, with 16 bases lying between them. Here the CDR3 DNA reads TGTGCCAGTCGGACCTTCTCGGGGGAACTGTTTTTT. Protein sequence: CASRTFSGELFF.

The chain employs TRBV7-9 and TRBJ1-3, with D possibly TRBD1 on 6 matching bases. The V gene's germline CDR1 is SEHNR and CDR2 FQNEAQ (reference sequence). The CDR3 is made up of 15 amino acids. V was clipped by 1 base and J by 2 bases, with 9 bases between them. CDR3 coding DNA: TGTGCCAGCAGCTTAGAACAGGGCGCTGGAAACACCATATATTTT. Translating gives CASSLEQGAGNTIYF.

This chain connects TRBV5-6 to TRBJ2-1, with 14 bases identical to TRBD2. The CDR3 totals 16 residues. CDR1 is SGHDT and CDR2 is YYEEEE in the germline V gene. V gave up 0 bases and J gave up 9 bases; unmatched junction bases: 5. Written as DNA, the CDR3 is TGTGCCAGCAGCTTGGGACTAGCGGGGGGGGAAGGTGAGCAGTTCTTC. Translating it yields CASSLGLAGGEGEQFF.